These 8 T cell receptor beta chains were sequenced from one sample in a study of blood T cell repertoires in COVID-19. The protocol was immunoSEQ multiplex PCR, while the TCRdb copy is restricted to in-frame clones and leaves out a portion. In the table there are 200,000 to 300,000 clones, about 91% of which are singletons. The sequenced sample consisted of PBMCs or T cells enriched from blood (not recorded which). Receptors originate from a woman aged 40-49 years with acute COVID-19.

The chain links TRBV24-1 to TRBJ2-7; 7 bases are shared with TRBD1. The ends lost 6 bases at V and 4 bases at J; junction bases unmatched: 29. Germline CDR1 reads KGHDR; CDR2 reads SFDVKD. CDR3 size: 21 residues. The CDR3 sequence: CATSNLKTGWRKGGRSYEQYV. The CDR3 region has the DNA TGTGCCACCAGTAACCTGAAAACAGGTTGGAGAAAAGGGGGCAGGTCTTACGAGCAGTACGTC.

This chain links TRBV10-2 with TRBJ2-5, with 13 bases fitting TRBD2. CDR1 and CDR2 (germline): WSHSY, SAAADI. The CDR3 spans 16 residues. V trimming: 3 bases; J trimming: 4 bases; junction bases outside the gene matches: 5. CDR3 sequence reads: CASSDWTSGSPETQYF. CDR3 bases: TGCGCCAGCAGTGATTGGACTAGCGGGAGCCCAGAGACCCAGTACTTC.

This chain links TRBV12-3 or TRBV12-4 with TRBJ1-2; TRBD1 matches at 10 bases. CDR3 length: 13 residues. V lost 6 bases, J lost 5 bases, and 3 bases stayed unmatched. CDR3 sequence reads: CASSRQGAYGYTF. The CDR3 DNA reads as TGTGCCAGCAGCAGACAGGGGGCTTATGGCTACACCTTC.

The CDR3 spells CSVGSGNDNEQFF. CDR3 bases: TGCAGCGTTGGTAGCGGTAATGACAATGAGCAGTTCTTC. The chain combines TRBV29-1 with TRBJ2-1, with D possibly TRBD2 on 6 matching bases. CDR1 and CDR2 from the germline V gene are SQVTM and ANQGSEA. V gave up 4 bases and J gave up 5 bases, with 12 bases separating them. CDR3 size: 13 residues.

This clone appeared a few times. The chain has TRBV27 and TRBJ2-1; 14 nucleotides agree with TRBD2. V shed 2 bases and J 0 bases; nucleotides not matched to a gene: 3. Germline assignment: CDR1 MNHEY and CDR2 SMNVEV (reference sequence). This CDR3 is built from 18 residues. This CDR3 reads CASSLTGTSGSSYNEQFF. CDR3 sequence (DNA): TGTGCCAGCAGTTTAACCGGGACTAGCGGGAGCTCCTACAATGAGCAGTTCTTC.

In DNA form, the CDR3 reads TGTGCCAGCAGCGTGTTTAGCGGGGGATCCTACAATGAGCAGTTCTTC. It is translated as CASSVFSGGSYNEQFF. The V call is TRBV9, the J call TRBJ2-1; TRBD2 agrees at 9 bases. CDR3 length: 16 amino acids. Per the germline V gene, CDR1 is SGDLS and CDR2 is YYNGEE. V lost 2 bases, J lost 1 base, and 4 bases stayed unmatched.

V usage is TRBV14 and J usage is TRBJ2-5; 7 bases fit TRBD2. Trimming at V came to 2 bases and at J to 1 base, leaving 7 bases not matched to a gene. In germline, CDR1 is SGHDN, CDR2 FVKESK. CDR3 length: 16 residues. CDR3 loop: CASSQRRLAAQETQYF. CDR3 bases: TGTGCCAGCAGCCAAAGACGACTAGCAGCCCAAGAGACCCAGTACTTC.

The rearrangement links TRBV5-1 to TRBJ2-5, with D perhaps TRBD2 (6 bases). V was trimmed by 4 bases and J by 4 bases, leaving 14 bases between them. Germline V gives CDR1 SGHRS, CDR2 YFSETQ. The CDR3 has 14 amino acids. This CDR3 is CASSGGFIGETQYF. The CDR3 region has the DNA TGCGCCAGCAGCGGAGGGTTCATAGGAGAGACCCAGTACTTC.